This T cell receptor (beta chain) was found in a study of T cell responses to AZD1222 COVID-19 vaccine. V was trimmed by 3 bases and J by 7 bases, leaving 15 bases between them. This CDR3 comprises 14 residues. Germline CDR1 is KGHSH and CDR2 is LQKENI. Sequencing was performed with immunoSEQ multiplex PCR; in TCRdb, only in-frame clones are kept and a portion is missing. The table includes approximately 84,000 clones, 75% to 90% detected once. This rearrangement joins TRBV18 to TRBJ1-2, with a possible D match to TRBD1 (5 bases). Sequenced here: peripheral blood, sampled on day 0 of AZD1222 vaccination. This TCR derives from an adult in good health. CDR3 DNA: TGTGCCAGCTCACCTGGGACGGGGACCTTTGGCTACACCTTC. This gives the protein CASSPGTGTFGYTF. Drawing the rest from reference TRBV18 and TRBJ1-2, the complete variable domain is NAGVMQNPRHLVRRRGQEARLRCSPMKGHSHVYWYRQLPEEGLKFMVYLQKENIIDESGMPKERFSAEFPKEGPSILRIQQVVRGDSAAYFCASSPGTGTFGYTFGSGTRLTVV.